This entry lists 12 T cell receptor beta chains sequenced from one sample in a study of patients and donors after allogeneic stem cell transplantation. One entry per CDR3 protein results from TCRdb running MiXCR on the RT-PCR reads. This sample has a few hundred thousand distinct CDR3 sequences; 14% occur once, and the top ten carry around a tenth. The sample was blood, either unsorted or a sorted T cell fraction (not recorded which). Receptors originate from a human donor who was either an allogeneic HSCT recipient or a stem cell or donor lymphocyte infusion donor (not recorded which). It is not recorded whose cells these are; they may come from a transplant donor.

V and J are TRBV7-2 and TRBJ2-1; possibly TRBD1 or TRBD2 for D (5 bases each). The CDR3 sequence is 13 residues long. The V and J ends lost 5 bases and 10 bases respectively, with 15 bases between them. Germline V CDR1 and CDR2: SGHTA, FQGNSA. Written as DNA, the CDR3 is TGTGCCAGCAGCGTTCTGGGACCGGGGGAGCAGTTCTTC. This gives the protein CASSVLGPGEQFF.

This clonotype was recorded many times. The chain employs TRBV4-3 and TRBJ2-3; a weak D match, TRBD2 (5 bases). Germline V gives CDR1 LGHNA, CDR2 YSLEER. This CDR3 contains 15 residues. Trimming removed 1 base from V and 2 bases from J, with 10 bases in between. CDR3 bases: TGCGCCAGCAGCCAAGGGGCGGGTTTCACAGATACGCAGTATTTT. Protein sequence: CASSQGAGFTDTQYF.

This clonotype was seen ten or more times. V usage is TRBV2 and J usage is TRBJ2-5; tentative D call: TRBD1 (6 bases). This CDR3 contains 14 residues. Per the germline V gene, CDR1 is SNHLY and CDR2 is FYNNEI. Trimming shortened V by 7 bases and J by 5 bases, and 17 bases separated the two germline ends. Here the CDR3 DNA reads TGTGCCAGCAAAACAGGGCTAGGGGAGGAGACCCAGTACTTC. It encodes CASKTGLGEETQYF.

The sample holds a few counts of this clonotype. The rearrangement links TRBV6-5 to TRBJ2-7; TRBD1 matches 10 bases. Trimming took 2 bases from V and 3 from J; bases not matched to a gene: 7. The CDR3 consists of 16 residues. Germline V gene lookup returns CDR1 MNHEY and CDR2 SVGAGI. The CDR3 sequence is CASSYGSGTGDYEQYF. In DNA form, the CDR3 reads TGTGCCAGCAGTTACGGATCCGGGACAGGGGACTACGAGCAGTACTTC.

CDR3 region: CASSQSIAGKETQYF. In DNA, the CDR3 is TGTGCCAGCAGCCAAAGTATAGCGGGGAAAGAGACCCAGTACTTC. The genes are TRBV6-2 or TRBV6-3 and TRBJ2-5, with 8 bases identical to TRBD2. CDR3 size: 15 residues. Germline lookup yields CDR1 MNHEY and CDR2 SVGEGT. V shed 6 bases and J 3 bases; nucleotides not matched to a gene: 9.

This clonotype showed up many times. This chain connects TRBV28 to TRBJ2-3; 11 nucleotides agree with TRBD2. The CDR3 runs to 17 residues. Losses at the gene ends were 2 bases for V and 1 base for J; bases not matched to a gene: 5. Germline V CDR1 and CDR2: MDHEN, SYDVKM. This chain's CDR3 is CASSLSLLAGGTDTQYF. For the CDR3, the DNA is TGTGCCAGCAGTTTAAGTTTACTAGCGGGGGGCACAGATACGCAGTATTTT.

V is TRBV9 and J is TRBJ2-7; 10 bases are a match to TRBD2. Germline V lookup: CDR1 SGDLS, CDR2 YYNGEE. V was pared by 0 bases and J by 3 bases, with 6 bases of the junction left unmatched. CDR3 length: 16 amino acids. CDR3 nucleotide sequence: TGTGCCAGCAGCGTAGGAAATCCTAGCGGGAGCTACGAGCAGTACTTC. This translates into CASSVGNPSGSYEQYF.

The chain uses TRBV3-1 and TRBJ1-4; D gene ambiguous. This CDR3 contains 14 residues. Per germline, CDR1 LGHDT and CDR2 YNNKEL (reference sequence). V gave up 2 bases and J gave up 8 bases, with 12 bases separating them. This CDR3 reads CASSQRSIMEKLFF. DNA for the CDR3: TGTGCCAGCAGCCAACGCTCAATAATGGAAAAACTGTTTTTT.

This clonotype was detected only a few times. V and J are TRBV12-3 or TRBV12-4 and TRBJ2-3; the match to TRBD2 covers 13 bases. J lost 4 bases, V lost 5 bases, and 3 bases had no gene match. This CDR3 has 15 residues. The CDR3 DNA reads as TGTGCCAGCAGTGTACTAGCGGGGGGGTCAGATACGCAGTATTTT. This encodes CASSVLAGGSDTQYF.

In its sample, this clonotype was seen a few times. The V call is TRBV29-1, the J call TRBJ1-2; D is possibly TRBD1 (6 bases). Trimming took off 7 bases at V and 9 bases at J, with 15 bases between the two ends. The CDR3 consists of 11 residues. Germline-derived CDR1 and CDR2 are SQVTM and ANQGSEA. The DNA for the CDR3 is TGCAGCGCCCTGGGGGGCGAAAGCTACACCTTC. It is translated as CSALGGESYTF.

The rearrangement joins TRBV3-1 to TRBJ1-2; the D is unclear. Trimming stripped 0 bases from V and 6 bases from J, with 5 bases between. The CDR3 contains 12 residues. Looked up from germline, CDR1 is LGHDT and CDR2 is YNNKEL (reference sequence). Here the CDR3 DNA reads TGTGCCAGCAGCCAAGAGGGTGATGGCTACACCTTC. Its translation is CASSQEGDGYTF.

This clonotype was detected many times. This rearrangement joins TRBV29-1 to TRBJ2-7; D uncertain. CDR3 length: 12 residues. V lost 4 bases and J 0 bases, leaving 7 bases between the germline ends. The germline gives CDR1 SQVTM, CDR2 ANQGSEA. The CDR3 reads CSVAETSYEQYF. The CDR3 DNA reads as TGCAGCGTTGCCGAAACCTCCTACGAGCAGTACTTC.